One and the same sample provided the 14 T cell receptor beta chains below, sequenced in a study of T cells in Graves' hyperthyroidism and ophthalmopathy. Amplification targeted TCR beta CDR3 regions from RNA transcripts. The HTBI primer set was used in a first-round RT-PCR of the TCR CDR3. TCRdb reanalysed the multiplex PCR reads using MiXCR and keeps one entry per CDR3 protein. The sample yields tens of thousands of distinct CDR3 sequences, 45% seen once. Sequenced material: blood. The origin of the receptors is a woman aged 25 to 39 with Graves' hyperthyroidism.

The chain employs TRBV7-9 and TRBJ2-1; TRBD2 is a possible D gene (6 bases). The CDR3 is made up of 16 amino acids. Germline assignment: CDR1 SEHNR and CDR2 FQNEAQ (reference sequence). Between the trimmed V and J ends, which lost 7 bases and 8 bases, there was a span of 24 bases. This CDR3 is CASNGSTGDWVYEQFF. In DNA form, the CDR3 reads TGTGCCAGCAACGGCAGCACCGGGGACTGGGTCTATGAGCAGTTCTTC.

The sample holds many counts of this clonotype. For the CDR3, the DNA is TGTGCCAGCAGCTTGGCGTCAGGCTATGGCTACACCTTC. This translates into CASSLASGYGYTF. This sequence joins TRBV11-2 and TRBJ1-2; D gene unclear. Germline V gene lookup returns CDR1 SGHAT and CDR2 FQNNGV. CDR3 length: 13 amino acids. V lost 3 bases and J 4 bases, leaving 9 bases between the germline ends.

This clonotype is categorized as medium-sized. CDR3 amino acids: CASSGLAGKYEQYF. CDR3 nucleotides: TGTGCCAGTAGTGGACTAGCGGGGAAATACGAGCAGTACTTC. The chain couples TRBV19 to TRBJ2-7; TRBD2 matches 12 bases. Germline V gives CDR1 LNHDA, CDR2 SQIVND (reference sequence). J lost 4 bases, V lost 5 bases, and 3 bases had no gene match. The CDR3 extends over 14 amino acids.

In its sample, this clonotype ranks as medium-sized (0.01 to 0.1%). This chain joins TRBV29-1 and TRBJ2-3; TRBD2 matches at 11 bases. Germline V gene data show CDR1 as SQVTM and CDR2 as ANQGSEA. The CDR3 consists of 12 residues. The trim removed 7 bases at V and 3 bases at J, leaving 0 bases unmatched. In DNA form, the CDR3 reads TGCAGCGGGACTAGCGGGACAGATACGCAGTATTTT. Its translation is CSGTSGTDTQYF.

This CDR3 is CASRYRKETQHF. DNA of the CDR3: TGTGCCAGCAGGTACAGGAAGGAGACCCAGCATTTT. The V and J genes are TRBV7-9 and TRBJ1-5, with D tentatively TRBD1 (5 bases). Germline CDR1 SEHNR, CDR2 FQNEAQ (reference sequence). V lost 6 bases, J lost 11 bases, and 14 bases lay in between. The CDR3 has 12 residues.

CDR3 nucleotide sequence: TGTGCCAGCAGCTTCGGGCTAGCGGGAACCTCCTACGAGCAGTACTTC. It codes for CASSFGLAGTSYEQYF. The chain employs TRBV7-6 and TRBJ2-7, with 9 bases matching TRBD2. The V and J ends lost 3 bases and 0 bases, in that order; junction bases with no gene match: 6. This CDR3 has 16 residues. Germline values: CDR1 SGHVS, CDR2 FNYEAQ.

The rearrangement uses TRBV7-2 and TRBJ1-3; 7 bases are shared with TRBD1. With V trimmed by 5 bases and J by 3 bases, 10 bases remained unmatched. This CDR3 comprises 16 residues. Germline-derived CDR1 and CDR2 are SGHTA and FQGNSA. CDR3 residues: CASSRKGTDFGNTIYF. The CDR3 DNA follows: TGTGCCAGCAGCAGGAAAGGGACAGACTTTGGAAACACCATATATTTT.

This clonotype is medium-sized (0.01 to 0.1%) within its sample. The chain is built from TRBV20-1 and TRBJ2-5; D not resolved. V gave up 0 bases and J gave up 9 bases, with 8 bases separating them. The CDR3 is 11 residues long. Germline assignment: CDR1 DFQATT and CDR2 SNEGSKA (reference sequence). The CDR3, as DNA: TGCAGTGCTAGAGATTCCGCTCCCCAGTACTTC. Translated, it gives CSARDSAPQYF.

This clonotype was counted once. This sequence joins TRBV27 and TRBJ2-3; TRBD2 is a possible D gene (6 bases). CDR1 MNHEY and CDR2 SMNVEV come from the germline V gene (reference sequence). Trimming took off 2 bases at V and 1 base at J, with 16 bases between the two ends. This CDR3 comprises 17 residues. The CDR3 DNA reads as TGTGCCAGCAGTTTAGTTAGCGGCGCGTGCGGCACAGATACGCAGTATTTT. Its protein product is CASSLVSGACGTDTQYF.

About this clonotype itself: The germline gene is not matched at one end of the junction; a read error may be the cause. The chain uses TRBV11-3 and TRBJ1-1; the D gene is possibly TRBD1 (5 bases). The germline V gene has CDR1 SGHNT and CDR2 YENEEA. The length of the CDR3 is 13 residues. CDR3 coding DNA: TGTACCAGAAGCTTAATGAGGGGCACTGAAGCTTTCTTT. This translates into CTRSLMRGTEAFF.

There are many counts of this clonotype. This chain joins TRBV28 and TRBJ2-7, with TRBD2 identical over 12 bases. Trimming took 5 bases from V and 5 from J; bases not matched to a gene: 7. The germline gives CDR1 MDHEN, CDR2 SYDVKM. The CDR3 runs to 15 residues. The CDR3 protein is CASSLLAGGPNEQYF. The DNA of the CDR3 is TGTGCCAGCAGTCTCCTAGCGGGAGGGCCAAACGAGCAGTACTTC.

This clonotype counts as medium-sized. The chain joins TRBV24-1 to TRBJ2-1; 9 nucleotides match TRBD2. From germline, CDR1 is KGHDR and CDR2 SFDVKD. This CDR3 has 14 amino acids. J was trimmed by 9 bases and V by 7 bases; bases with no gene match: 9. CDR3 bases: TGTGCCACCAGGGCTGCGGGAGGGCCGGGTGAGCAGTTCTTC. This sequence encodes CATRAAGGPGEQFF.

The chain carries TRBV5-4 and TRBJ1-5; 7 positions agree with TRBD1. Germline-derived CDR1 and CDR2 are SGHNT and YYREEE (reference sequence). The CDR3 runs to 14 residues. J lost 8 bases, V lost 1 base, and 6 bases had no gene match. The CDR3 DNA sequence: TGTGCCAGCAGCTTGTGGGCAGGGGGTGAGCCCCAGCATTTT. Its translation: CASSLWAGGEPQHF.

V gene TRBV20-1 combines with J gene TRBJ2-6, with 7 positions matching TRBD2. J gave up 0 bases and V 6 bases, and 8 bases lay outside the gene matches. Germline lookup yields CDR1 DFQATT and CDR2 SNEGSKA (reference sequence). The CDR3 spans 16 residues. In DNA form, the CDR3 reads TGCAGTGCCCACCTCAGCGGGAACTCTGGGGCCAACGTCCTGACTTTC. Its protein is CSAHLSGNSGANVLTF.